This T cell receptor beta chain was obtained from a study of blood T cell repertoires in COVID-19. Libraries were prepared by immunoSEQ multiplex PCR; TCRdb keeps only in-frame clonotypes and omits some of them. The sample carries 250,000 or so clones, more than 75% recorded once. With respect to this clone: The sample has other DNA sequences that encode this CDR3 too.

The CDR3 has 13 amino acids. The V gene's germline CDR1 is LGHNT and CDR2 FRNRAP. Trimming stripped 5 bases from V and 1 base from J, with 8 bases between. This TCR was recovered from a woman in her 50s who had been exposed to COVID-19. The sequenced material came from PBMCs or T cells enriched from blood (not recorded which). This chain links TRBV12-5 with TRBJ1-1; maybe TRBD1 (5 bases). Here the CDR3 DNA reads TGTGCTAGTGGTCTCGGGGGGAACACTGAAGCTTTCTTT. This sequence encodes CASGLGGNTEAFF.